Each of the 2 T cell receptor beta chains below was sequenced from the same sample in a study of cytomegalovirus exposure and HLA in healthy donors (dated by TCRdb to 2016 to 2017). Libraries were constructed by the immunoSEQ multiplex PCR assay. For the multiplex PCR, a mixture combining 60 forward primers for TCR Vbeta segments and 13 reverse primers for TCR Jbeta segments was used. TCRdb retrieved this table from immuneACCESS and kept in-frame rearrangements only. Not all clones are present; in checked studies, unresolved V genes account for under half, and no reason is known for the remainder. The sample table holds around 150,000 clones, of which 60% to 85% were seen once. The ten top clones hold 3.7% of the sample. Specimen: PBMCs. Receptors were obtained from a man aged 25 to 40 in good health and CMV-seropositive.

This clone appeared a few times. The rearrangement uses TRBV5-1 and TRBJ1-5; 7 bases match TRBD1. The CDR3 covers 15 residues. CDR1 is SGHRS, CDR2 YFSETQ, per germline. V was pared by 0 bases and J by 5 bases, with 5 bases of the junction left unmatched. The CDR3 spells CASSLGGDRYQPQHF. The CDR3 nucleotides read TGCGCCAGCAGCTTGGGGGGGGACAGATATCAGCCCCAGCATTTT.

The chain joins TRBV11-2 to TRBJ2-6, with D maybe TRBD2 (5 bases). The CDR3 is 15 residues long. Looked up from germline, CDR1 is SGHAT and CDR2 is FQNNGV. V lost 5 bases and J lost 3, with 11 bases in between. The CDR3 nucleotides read TGTGCCAGCAGCACACGAGGGCATGGGGCCAACGTCCTGACTTTC. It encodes CASSTRGHGANVLTF.